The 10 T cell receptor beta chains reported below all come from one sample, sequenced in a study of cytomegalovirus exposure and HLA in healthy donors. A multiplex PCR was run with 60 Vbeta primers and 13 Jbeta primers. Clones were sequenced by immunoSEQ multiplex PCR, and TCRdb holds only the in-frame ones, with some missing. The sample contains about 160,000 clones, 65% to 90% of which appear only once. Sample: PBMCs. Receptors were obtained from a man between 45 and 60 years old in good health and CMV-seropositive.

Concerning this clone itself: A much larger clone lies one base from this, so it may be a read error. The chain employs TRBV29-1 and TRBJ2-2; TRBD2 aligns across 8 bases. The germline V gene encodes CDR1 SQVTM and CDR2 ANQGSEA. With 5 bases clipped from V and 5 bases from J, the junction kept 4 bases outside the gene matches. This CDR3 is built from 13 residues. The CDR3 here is CSVIAGSTGELFF. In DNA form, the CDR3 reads TGCAGCGTTATAGCGGGGTCGACCGGGGAGCTGTTTTTT.

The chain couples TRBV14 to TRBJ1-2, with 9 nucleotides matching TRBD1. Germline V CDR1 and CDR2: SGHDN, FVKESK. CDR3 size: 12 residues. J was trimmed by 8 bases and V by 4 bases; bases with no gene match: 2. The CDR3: CASSRTGEGYTF. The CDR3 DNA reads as TGTGCCAGCAGCCGGACAGGGGAAGGCTACACCTTC.

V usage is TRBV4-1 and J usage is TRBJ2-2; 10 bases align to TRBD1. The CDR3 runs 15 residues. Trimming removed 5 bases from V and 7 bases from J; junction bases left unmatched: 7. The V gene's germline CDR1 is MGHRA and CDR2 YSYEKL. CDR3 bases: TGCGCCAGCAGCAGCCGGGACAGGGGTGGCGGGGAGCTGTTTTTT. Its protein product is CASSSRDRGGGELFF.

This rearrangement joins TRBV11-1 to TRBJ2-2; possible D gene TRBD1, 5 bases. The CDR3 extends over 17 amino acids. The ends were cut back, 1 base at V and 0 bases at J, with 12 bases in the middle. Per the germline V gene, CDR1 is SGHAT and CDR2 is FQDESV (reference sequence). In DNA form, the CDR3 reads TGTGCCAGCAGCTTAGAAGTAGGGGCCTCGAACACCGGGGAGCTGTTTTTT. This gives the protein CASSLEVGASNTGELFF.

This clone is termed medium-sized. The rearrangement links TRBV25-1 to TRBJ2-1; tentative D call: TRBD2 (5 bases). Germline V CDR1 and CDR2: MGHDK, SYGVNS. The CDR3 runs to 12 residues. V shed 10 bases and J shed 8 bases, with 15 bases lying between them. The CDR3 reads CATARGEDEQFF. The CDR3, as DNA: TGTGCCACCGCTCGGGGAGAGGATGAGCAGTTCTTC.

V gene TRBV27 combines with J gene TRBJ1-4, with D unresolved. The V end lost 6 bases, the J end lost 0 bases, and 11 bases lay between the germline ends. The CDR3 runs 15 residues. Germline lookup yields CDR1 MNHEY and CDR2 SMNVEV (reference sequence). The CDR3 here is CASSPFGATNEKLFF. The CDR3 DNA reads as TGTGCCAGCAGCCCTTTCGGAGCAACTAATGAAAAACTGTTTTTT. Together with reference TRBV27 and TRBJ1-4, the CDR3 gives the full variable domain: EAQVTQNPRYLITVTGKKLTVTCSQNMNHEYMSWYRQDPGLGLRQIYYSMNVEVTDKGDVPEGYKVSRKEKRNFPLILESPSPNQTSLYFCASSPFGATNEKLFFGSGTQLSVL.

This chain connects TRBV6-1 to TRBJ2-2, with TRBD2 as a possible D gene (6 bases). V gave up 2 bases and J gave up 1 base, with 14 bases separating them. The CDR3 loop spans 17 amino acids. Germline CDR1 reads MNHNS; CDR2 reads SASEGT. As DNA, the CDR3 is TGTGCCAGCAGTGAAAAGGTCCTAGCGAGGAACACCGGGGAGCTGTTTTTT. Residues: CASSEKVLARNTGELFF.

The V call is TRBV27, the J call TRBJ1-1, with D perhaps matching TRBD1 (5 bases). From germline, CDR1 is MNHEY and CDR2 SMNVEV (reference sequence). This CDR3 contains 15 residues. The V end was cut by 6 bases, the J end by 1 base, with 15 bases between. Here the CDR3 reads CASRSSLRENTEAFF. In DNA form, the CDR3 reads TGTGCCAGCAGGTCTTCCCTCAGGGAGAACACTGAAGCTTTCTTT.

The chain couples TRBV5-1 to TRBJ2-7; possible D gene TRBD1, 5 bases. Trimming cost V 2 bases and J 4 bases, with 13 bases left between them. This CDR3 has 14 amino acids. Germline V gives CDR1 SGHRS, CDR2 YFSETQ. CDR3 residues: CASSLDSFTYEQYF. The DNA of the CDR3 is TGCGCCAGCAGCTTAGACAGCTTCACTTACGAGCAGTACTTC.

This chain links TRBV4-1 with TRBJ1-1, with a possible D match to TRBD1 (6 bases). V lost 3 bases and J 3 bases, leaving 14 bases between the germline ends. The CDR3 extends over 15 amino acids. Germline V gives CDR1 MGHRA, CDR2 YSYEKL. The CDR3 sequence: CASSHGQKYYTEAFF. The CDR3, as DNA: TGCGCCAGCAGCCACGGACAGAAATATTACACTGAAGCTTTCTTT.